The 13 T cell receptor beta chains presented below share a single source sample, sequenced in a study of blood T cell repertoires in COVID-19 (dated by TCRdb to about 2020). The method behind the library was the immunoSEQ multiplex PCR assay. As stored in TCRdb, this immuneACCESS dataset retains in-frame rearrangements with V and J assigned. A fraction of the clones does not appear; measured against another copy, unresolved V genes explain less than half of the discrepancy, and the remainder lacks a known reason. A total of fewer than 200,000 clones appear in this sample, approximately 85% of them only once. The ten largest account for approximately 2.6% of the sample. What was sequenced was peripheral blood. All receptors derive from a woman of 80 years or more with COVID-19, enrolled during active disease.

CDR3 sequence: CAITGQGGDYGYTF. For the CDR3, the DNA is TGTGCCATCACCGGACAGGGCGGAGACTATGGCTACACCTTC. The chain carries TRBV10-3 and TRBJ1-2, with 8 nucleotides matching TRBD1. CDR1 ENHRY and CDR2 SYGVKD come from the germline V gene. CDR3 length: 14 residues. After removal of 7 bases from V and 3 bases from J, the junction contained 7 bases not matched to a gene.

CDR3 amino acids: CASSWTGQLNTEAFF. CDR3 sequence (DNA): TGTGCCAGCAGTTGGACGGGACAATTGAACACTGAAGCTTTCTTT. The genes are TRBV6-5 and TRBJ1-1; tentatively, D is TRBD1 (6 bases). The CDR3 contains 15 residues. CDR1 is MNHEY and CDR2 is SVGAGI in the germline V gene. V was cut by 4 bases and J by 0 bases, with 12 bases left in between.

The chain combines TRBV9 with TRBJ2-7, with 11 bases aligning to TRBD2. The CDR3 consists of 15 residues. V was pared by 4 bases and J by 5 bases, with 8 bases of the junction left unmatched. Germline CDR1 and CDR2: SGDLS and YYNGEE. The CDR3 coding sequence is TGTGCCAGCAGCCCTACTAGCGGGAGTCCGAACGAGCAGTACTTC. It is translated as CASSPTSGSPNEQYF.

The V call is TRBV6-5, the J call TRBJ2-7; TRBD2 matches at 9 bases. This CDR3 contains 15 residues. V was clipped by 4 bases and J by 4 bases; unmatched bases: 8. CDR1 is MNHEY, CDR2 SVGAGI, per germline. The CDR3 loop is CASSSLTSGTYEQYF. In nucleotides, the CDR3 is TGTGCCAGCAGTTCCCTGACTAGCGGAACTTACGAGCAGTACTTC.

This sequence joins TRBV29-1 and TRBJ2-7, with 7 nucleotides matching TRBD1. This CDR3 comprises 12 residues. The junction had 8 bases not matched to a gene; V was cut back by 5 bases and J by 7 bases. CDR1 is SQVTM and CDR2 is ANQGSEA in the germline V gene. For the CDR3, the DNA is TGCAGCGTTAGGACAGGACCTAGGGAGCAGTACTTC. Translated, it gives CSVRTGPREQYF.

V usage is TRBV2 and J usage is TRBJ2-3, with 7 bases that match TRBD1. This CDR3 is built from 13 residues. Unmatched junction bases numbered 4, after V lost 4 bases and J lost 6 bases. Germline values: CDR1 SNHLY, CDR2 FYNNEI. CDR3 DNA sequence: TGTGCCAGCAGTGTACAGGGGTGGGATACGCAGTATTTT. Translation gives CASSVQGWDTQYF.

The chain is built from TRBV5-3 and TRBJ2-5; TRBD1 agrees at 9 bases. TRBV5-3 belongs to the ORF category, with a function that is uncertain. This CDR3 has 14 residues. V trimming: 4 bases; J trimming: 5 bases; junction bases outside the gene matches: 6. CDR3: CARSQDRGLETQYF. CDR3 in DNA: TGTGCCAGAAGCCAAGACAGGGGGTTGGAGACCCAGTACTTC.

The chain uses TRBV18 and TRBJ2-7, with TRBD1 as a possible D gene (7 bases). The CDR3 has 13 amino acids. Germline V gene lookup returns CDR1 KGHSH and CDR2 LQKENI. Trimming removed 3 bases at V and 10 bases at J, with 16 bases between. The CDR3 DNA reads TGTGCCAGCTCACCCCAGGGGGGTAGGTTACAGTACTTC. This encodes CASSPQGGRLQYF.

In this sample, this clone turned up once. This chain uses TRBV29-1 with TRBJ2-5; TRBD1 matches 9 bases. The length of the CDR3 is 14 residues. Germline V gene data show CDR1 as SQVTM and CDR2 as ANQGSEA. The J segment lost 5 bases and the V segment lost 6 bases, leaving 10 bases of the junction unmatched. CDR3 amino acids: CSVPGQGGSETQYF. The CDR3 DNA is TGCAGCGTGCCGGGACAGGGAGGCTCTGAGACCCAGTACTTC.

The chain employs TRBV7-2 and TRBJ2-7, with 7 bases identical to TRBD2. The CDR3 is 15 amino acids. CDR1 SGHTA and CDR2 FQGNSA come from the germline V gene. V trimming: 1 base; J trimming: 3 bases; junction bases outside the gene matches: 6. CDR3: CASSLGAGTIYEQYF. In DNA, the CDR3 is TGTGCCAGCAGCTTAGGAGCAGGGACTATCTACGAGCAGTACTTC. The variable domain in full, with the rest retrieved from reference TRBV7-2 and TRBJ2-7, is GAGVSQSPSNKVTEKGKDVELRCDPISGHTALYWYRQSLGQGLEFLIYFQGNSAPDKSGLPSDRFSAERTGGSVSTLTIQRTQQEDSAVYLCASSLGAGTIYEQYFGPGTRLTVT.

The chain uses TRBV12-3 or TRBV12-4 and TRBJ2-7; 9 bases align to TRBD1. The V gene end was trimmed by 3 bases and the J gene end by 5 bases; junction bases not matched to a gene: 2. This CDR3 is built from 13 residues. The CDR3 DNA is TGTGCCAGCAGTTTGACAGGGGGACACGAGCAGTACTTC. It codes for CASSLTGGHEQYF.

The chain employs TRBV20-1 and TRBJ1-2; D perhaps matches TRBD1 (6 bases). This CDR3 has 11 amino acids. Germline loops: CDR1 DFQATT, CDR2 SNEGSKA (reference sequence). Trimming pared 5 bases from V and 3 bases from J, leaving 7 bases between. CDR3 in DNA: TGCAGTGCTCGACAGGACTATGGCTACACCTTC. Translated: CSARQDYGYTF.

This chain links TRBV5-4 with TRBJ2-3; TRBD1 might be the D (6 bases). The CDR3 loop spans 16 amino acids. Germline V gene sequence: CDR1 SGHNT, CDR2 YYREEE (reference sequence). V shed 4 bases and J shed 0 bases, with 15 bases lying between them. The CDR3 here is CASSTDRTASTDTQYF. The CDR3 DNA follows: TGTGCCAGCAGCACCGACCGGACAGCAAGCACAGATACGCAGTATTTT. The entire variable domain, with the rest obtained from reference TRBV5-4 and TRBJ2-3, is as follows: ETGVTQSPTHLIKTRGQQVTLRCSSQSGHNTVSWYQQALGQGPQFIFQYYREEENGRGNFPPRFSGLQFPNYSSELNVNALELDDSALYLCASSTDRTASTDTQYFGPGTRLTVL.